This note documents a single T cell receptor beta chain sequence. This receptor's antigen is unknown. No much larger clone is present one base from it, and per-base qualities are unavailable. TCRbeta CDR3 regions were amplified from genomic DNA by means of the immunoSEQ Assay, a bias-controlled multiplex PCR. Processing in the source paper ran as follows. Within the assay, amplification of reference gene primers was used to estimate how many nucleated cells each sample contained. Sequence reads were collapsed and filtered to measure the absolute abundance of every unique TCRbeta CDR3 rearrangement. For each sample, productive Simpson clonality was calculated as the square root of Simpson's diversity index over productive rearrangements. As stored in TCRdb, this immuneACCESS dataset retains in-frame rearrangements with V and J assigned. A fraction of the clones does not appear; measured against another copy, unresolved V genes explain less than half of the discrepancy, and the remainder lacks a known reason. V, J and clone size are those of that table, while D and trimming were read from the DNA. The sample has a few hundred thousand clones on record, approximately 83% of them singletons. The ten top clones hold roughly 4.3% of the sample.

These data belong to a study of blood T cell repertoires in COVID-19 (dated by TCRdb to 2018 to 2021). Describing the broader study: The collaborator samples originated in the United States, Italy and Spain and spanned the acute and convalescent phases of COVID-19. The material from the prospective study consisted of cDNA or gDNA derived from T cells, B-cell-depleted T cells, or PBMCs. Nearly every sample came with metadata listing a de-identified subject ID, COVID-19 status, age in years and sex. Where available, HLA class I and class II types were obtained from metadata supplied by the sample provider rather than from assay-based typing. Samples were obtained from the ongoing ImmuneRACE study (first 160 participants) and from about 1,300 subjects provided by 6 global collaborators. The repertoires were made available in a free public database intended to serve as a resource for research on the immune response to SARS-CoV-2. Deeply sampled blood TCRbeta repertoires from subjects exposed to, actively infected with, or recovered from COVID-19 were included in the dataset. On the study overall, not on this receptor specifically: The quantity of clinical and demographic metadata differed by source and by participant and was supplied without curation.

In the prospective study, participants were 18 to 89 years old, resided in about 25 geographic areas of the United States, and were enrolled through a virtual design. To assign participants to cohorts, the prospective study relied on clinical history that participants themselves reported in a screening survey and a study questionnaire. Recovered participants in ImmuneRACE Cohort 3 were defined as having two consecutive negative NP/OP PCR tests, clearance from a healthcare professional, or resolution of symptoms. In the prospective study, whole blood, serum and a nasopharyngeal or oropharyngeal swab were collected from each participant by mobile phlebotomists. Participants in the prospective study had the option to provide additional blood draws and questionnaires over an approximately 2-month period. Blood samples from the prospective study were shipped frozen or at room temperature prior to DNA extraction.

Between the V and J ends, shortened by 6 bases and 3 bases respectively, the junction contains 9 bases. The CDR3 sequence holds 12 residues, the cysteine and phenylalanine included. The read is trimmed to its CDR3 DNA, 36 bases read in frame from base 1. The source of this sequence is a woman in her 30s who had recovered from COVID-19. The rearrangement combines TRBV12-3 or TRBV12-4 with TRBJ2-7, with TRBD1 as a weak D call on 5 bases. The sample consisted of PBMCs or T cells enriched from blood (not recorded which). The DNA sequence reads TGTGCCAGCAGCAGGGTAAGCTACGAGCAGTACTTC. Its translation is CASSRVSYEQYF.